What follows describes a single T cell receptor (beta chain). Its cognate antigen is unknown. These data come from a study of a mutant IDH1 vaccine in newly diagnosed glioma. As for the study in general: Following radiotherapy alone, or alongside temozolomide cycles, vaccination was started after an interval of 4-6 weeks. Therapy received beforehand was radiotherapy, temozolomide, or both, with most patients given both.

Repertoires were generated with immunoSEQ multiplex PCR, while TCRdb's copy carries only in-frame clones and drops some. The profile shows approximately 50,000 clones, 75% to 90% of them singletons. Findings and limits, study-wide: Immune responses arising from the vaccine appeared in about 95% of patients. Top-clonotype changes in peripheral T cells seemed unrelated to pseudoprogression.

The CDR3 extends over 13 amino acids. The germline V gene has CDR1 LNHDA and CDR2 SQIVND (reference sequence). V gave up 3 bases and J gave up 7 bases, with 13 bases separating them. The time point denotes: week 23, last vaccination. Vaccinated patients received 300 ug of mutant IDH1 20-mer peptide per dose, with topical imiquimod. Here the sequenced sample was PBMCs, taken from a glioma patient whose treatment included an IDH1 peptide vaccine. This receptor was identified in a man aged 40-50 years with glioma. The chain recombines TRBV19 with TRBJ2-7; possible D gene TRBD2, 5 bases. The CDR3 DNA follows: TGTGCCAGTAGTATGACCACTACGGGGGAGCAGTACTTC. It yields the protein CASSMTTTGEQYF.